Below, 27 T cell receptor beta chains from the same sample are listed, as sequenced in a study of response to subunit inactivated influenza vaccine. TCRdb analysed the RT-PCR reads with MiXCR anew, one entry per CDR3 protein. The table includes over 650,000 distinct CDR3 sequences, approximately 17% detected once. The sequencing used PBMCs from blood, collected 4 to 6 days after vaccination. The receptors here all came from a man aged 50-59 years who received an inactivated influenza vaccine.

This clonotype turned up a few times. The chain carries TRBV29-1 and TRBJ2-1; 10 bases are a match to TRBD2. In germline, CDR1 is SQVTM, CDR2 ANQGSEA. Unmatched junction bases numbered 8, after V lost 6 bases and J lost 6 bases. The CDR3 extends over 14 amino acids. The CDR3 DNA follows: TGCAGCGTAGTTAGACTAGCGGGCATCAATGAGCAGTTCTTC. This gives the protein CSVVRLAGINEQFF.

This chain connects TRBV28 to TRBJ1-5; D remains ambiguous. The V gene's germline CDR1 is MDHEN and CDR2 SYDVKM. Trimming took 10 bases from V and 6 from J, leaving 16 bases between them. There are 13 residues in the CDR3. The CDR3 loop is CATWRLAGQPQHF. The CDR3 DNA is TGTGCCACCTGGAGATTAGCAGGTCAGCCCCAGCATTTT.

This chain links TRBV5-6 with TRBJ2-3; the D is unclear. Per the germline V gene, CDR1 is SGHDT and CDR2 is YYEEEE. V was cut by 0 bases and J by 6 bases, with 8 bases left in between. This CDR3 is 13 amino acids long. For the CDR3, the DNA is TGTGCCAGCAGCTTGGAGACACCGGATACGCAGTATTTT. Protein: CASSLETPDTQYF.

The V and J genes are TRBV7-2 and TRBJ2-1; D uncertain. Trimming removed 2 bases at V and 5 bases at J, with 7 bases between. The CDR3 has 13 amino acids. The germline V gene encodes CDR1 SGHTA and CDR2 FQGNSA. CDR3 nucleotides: TGTGCCAGCAGCTTAAGTCAAAACAATGAGCAGTTCTTC. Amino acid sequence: CASSLSQNNEQFF.

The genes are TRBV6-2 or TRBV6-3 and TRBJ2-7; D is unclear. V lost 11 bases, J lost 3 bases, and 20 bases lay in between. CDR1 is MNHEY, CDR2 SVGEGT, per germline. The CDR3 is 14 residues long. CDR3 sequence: CAGSRTPGVYEQYF. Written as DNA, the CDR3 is TGTGCCGGTAGCAGAACCCCAGGAGTCTACGAGCAGTACTTC.

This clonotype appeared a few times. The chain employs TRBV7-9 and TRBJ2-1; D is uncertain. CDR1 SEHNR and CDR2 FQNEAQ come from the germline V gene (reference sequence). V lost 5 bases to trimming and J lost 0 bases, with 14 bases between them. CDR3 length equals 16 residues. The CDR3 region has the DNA TGTGCCAGCAGCGGCCTGAAGGGAAGCTCCTACAATGAGCAGTTCTTC. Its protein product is CASSGLKGSSYNEQFF.

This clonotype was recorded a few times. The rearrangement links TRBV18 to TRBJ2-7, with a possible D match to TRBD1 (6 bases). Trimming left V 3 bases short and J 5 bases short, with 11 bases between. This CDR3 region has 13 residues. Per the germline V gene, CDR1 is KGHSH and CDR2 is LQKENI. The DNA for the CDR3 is TGTGCCAGCTCACCCCACAGGGCGGACGAGCAGTACTTC. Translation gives CASSPHRADEQYF.

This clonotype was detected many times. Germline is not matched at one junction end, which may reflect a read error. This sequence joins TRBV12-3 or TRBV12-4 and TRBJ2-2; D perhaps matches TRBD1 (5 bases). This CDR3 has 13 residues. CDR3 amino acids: CASSLGATGELFF. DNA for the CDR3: TGTGCCAGCAGCTTAGGGGCAACCGGGGAGCTGTTTTTT.

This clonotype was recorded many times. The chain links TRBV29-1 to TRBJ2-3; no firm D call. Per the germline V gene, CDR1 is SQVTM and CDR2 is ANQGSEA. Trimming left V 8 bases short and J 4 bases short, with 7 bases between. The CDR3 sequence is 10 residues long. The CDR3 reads CSHVSDTQYF. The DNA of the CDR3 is TGCAGCCACGTGTCAGATACGCAGTATTTT.

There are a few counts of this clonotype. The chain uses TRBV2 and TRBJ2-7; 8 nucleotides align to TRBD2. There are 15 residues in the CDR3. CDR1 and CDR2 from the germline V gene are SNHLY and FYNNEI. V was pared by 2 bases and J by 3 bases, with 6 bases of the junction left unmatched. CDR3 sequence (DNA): TGTGCCAGCAGTGAACGGAGTAGCGGGATCTACGAGCAGTACTTC. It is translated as CASSERSSGIYEQYF.

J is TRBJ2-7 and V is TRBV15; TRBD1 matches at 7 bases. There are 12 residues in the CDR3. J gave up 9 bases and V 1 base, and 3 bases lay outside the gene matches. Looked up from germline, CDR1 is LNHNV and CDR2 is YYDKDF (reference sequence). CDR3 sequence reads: CATSRARTGQYF. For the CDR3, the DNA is TGTGCCACCAGCAGAGCGCGGACAGGGCAGTACTTC.

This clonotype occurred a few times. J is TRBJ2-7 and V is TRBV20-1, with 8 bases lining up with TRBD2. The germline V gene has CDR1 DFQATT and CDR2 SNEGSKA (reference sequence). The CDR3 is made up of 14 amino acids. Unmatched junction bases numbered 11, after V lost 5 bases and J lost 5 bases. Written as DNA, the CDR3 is TGCAGTGCTTCCCCGACCGGGGGGGCCAACGAGCAGTACTTC. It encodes CSASPTGGANEQYF.

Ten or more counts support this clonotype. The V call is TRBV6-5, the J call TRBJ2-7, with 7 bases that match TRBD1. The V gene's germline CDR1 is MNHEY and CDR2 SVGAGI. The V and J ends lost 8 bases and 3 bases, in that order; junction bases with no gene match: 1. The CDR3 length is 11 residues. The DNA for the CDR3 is TGTGCCAGCGGACAGGACTACGAGCAGTACTTC. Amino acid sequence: CASGQDYEQYF.

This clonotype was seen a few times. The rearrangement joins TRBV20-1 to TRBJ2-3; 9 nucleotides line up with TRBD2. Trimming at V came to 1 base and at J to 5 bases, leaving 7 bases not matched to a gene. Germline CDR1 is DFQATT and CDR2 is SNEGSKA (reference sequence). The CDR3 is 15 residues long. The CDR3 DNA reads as TGCAGTGCTAGAGGGGCTAGCGGGATCGGAGATACGCAGTATTTT. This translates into CSARGASGIGDTQYF.

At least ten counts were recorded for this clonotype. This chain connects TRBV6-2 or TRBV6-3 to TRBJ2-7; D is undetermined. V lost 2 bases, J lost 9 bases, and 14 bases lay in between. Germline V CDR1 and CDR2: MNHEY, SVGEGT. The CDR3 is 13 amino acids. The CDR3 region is CASSYRTPPWQYF. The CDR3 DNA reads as TGTGCCAGCAGTTACCGGACCCCACCGTGGCAGTACTTC.

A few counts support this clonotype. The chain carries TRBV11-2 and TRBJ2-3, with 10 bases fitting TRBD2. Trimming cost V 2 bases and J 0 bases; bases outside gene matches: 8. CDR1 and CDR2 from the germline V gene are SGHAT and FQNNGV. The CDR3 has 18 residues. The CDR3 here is CASSLRISGRGSTDTQYF. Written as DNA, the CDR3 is TGTGCCAGCAGCTTACGGATCAGCGGGAGGGGGAGCACAGATACGCAGTATTTT.

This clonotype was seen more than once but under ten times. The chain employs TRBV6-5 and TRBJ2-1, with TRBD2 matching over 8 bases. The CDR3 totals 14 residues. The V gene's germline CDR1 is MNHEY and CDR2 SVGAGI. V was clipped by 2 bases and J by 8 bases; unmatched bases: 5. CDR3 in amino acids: CASSYRLGGDEQFF. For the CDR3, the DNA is TGTGCCAGCAGTTACCGTCTCGGGGGGGATGAGCAGTTCTTC.

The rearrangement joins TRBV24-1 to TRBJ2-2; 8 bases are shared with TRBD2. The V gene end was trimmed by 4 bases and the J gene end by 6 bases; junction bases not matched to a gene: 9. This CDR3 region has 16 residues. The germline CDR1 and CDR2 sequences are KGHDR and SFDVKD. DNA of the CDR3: TGTGCCACCAGTGACCTGAGCGGGAGCTCGGCCGGGGAGCTGTTTTTT. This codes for CATSDLSGSSAGELFF.

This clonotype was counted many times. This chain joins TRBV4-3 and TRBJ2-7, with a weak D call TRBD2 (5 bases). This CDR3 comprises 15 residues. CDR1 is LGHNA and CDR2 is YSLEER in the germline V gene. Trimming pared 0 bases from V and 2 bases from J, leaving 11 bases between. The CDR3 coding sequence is TGCGCCAGCAGCCAAGATGCGACTAACCCCTACGAGCAGTACTTC. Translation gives CASSQDATNPYEQYF.

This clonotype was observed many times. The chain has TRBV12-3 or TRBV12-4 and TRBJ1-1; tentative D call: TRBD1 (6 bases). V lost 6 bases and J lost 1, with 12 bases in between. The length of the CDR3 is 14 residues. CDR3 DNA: TGTGCCAGCAGCCAACAGGGAGGGAACACTGAAGCTTTCTTT. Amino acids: CASSQQGGNTEAFF.

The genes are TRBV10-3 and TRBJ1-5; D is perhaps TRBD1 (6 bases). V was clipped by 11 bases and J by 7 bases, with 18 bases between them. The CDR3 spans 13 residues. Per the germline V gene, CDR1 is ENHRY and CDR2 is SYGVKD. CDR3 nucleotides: TGTGCCGCGAGGCGGGGGCTCGAGCAGCCCCAGCATTTT. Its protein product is CAARRGLEQPQHF.

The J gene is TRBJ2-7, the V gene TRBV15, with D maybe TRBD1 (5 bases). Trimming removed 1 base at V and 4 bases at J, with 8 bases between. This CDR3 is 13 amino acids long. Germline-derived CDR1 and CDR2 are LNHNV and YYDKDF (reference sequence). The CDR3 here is CATSRAQGYEQYF. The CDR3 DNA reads TGTGCCACCAGCAGAGCTCAGGGTTACGAGCAGTACTTC.

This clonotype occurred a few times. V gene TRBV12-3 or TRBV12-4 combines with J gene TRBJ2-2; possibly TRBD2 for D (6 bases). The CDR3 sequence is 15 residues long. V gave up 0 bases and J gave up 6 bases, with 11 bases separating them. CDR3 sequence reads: CASSLALAGPGELFF. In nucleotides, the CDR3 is TGTGCCAGCAGTTTAGCGCTGGCGGGGCCCGGGGAGCTGTTTTTT.

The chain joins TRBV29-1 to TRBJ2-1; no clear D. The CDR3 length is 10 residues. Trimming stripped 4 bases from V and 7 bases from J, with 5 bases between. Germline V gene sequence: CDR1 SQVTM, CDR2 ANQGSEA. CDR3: CSVGENEQFF. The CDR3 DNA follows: TGCAGCGTTGGCGAAAATGAGCAGTTCTTC.

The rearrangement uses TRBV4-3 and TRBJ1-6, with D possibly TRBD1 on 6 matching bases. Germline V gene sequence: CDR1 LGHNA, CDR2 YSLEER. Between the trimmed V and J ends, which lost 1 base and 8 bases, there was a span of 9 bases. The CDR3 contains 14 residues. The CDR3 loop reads CASSQVRTDSPLHF. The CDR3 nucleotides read TGCGCCAGCAGCCAAGTTAGGACAGATTCACCCCTCCACTTT.

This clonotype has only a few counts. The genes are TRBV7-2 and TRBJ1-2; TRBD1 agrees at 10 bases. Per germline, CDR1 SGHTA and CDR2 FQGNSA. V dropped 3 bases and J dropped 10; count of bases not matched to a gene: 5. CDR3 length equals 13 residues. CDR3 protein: CASSFGDRGNYTF. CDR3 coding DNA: TGTGCCAGCAGCTTTGGGGACAGGGGAAACTACACCTTC.

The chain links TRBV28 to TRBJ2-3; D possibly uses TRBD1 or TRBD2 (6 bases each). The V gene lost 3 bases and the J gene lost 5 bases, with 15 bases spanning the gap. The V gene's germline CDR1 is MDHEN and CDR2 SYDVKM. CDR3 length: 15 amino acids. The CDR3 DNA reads TGTGCCAGCAGTTTGGGGGGCCTAGCGCAAGATACGCAGTATTTT. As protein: CASSLGGLAQDTQYF.